This TCR beta chain stems from a study of post-analysis software for immune sequencing data (dated by TCRdb to between 2015 and 2016). In the study overall: Recorded disease courses included relapsing-remitting, secondary progressive and progressive-relapsing multiple sclerosis, with some patients lacking subtype annotation. A subset of samples was prepared in parallel using single-end sample barcoding, then pooled and co-amplified after Illumina adapter ligation. The patient repertoires were set against 10 to 11 previously published healthy control repertoires from donors whose ages ranged from roughly 6 to 26 years. General conclusions and limits of the study: Significantly higher frequencies in patients than in controls were found for about five TRBV segments, including TRBV5-6, TRBV5-1 and TRBV20-1. Normalized Chao1 diversity was significantly lower in multiple sclerosis patients than controls, suggesting substantial peripheral T-cell clonal expansion. The control group was slightly older than the multiple sclerosis patient group. When samples were clustered directly using the F measure, samples prepared in the same batch co-clustered strongly, which prompted a batch-effect correction.

Per the germline V gene, LGHNT is the CDR1 and FRNRAP is the CDR2. V lost 1 base and J lost 4 bases; the stretch between them is 13 bases long. The CDR3 runs 16 amino acids, cysteine and phenylalanine included. Kept here is only the CDR3 DNA, which spans 48 bases and is read in frame from base 1. Concerning this clonotype: Its cognate antigen has yet to be identified. The record has no base qualities; no much larger clone is one base away.

TCR beta repertoires were profiled from peripheral blood of 13 young patients with multiple sclerosis to demonstrate the VDJtools post-analysis software. The patients with multiple sclerosis were children and adolescents between about 6 and 15 years of age. Receptor amplification or capture employed PCR. TCRdb shows the sequencer as Illumina HiSeq 2500. Unique molecular identifiers were incorporated into TCR beta cDNA libraries to reduce PCR and sequencing biases. Per 1 to 10 million input T cells, approximately 500,000 cDNA molecules were obtained, such that each molecule approximated one T cell. Patient libraries were prepared and sequenced with the same protocol used for the earlier healthy control dataset. Within a given batch, samples were prepared together, multiplexed and sequenced on the same HiSeq lane. As for the authors' bioinformatics: Raw barcoded reads were processed with MIGEC, discarding single-read molecular identifier groups before consensus assembly and CDR3 extraction. VDJtools was used for post-analysis of the clonotype tables, with diversity normalized by down-sampling every dataset to the smallest sample size. Repertoire overlap clustering matched CDR3 amino acid but not nucleotide sequences to correct batch-related cross-sample contamination. Using fastp trimming at Q25 and MiXCR clonotype assembly, TCRdb reanalyzed the public sequencing data and kept in-frame beta chains. Rows merge per CDR3 protein into single entries with the most common DNA and genes. TCRdb's processing, not the study's, gives the V and J calls here. A total of fewer than 850,000 distinct CDR3 sequences appear in this sample, about 45% of them only once. In total, the top ten clones hold 4.9% of the sample.

The V and J segments used are TRBV12-5 and TRBJ2-2; the best D guess is TRBD2, with 6 bases matching. This sequence originates from a girl under 18 with multiple sclerosis. The specimen was blood. The sequence in DNA is TGTGCTAGTGGTTTGGAAACACTAGCAGTCACCGGGGAGCTGTTTTTT. This gives the protein CASGLETLAVTGELFF.